These T cell receptor beta chains were read from a single sample in a study of T-cell memory formation after mild COVID-19. TCRdb recomputed calls from the 5' RACE reads with MiXCR, one row per CDR3 protein. This sample has some 110,000 distinct CDR3 sequences, with 17% found just once. Sequencing used PBMCs or a T cell subset sorted from them (not recorded which). The source of these receptors is an adult woman who had mild COVID-19 (a few samples of this study predate the infection). Cell type and time point are not known. Both conserved end residues are part of each CDR3. D genes are given only for firm matches. Size values are once, few and many counts, or a class for expanded clones, and some rows have none.

j_gene: TRBJ2-5; v_gene: TRBV20-1; len: 15; abundance: few; d_gene: .; CDR3aa: CSAREGLNSMETQYF; CDR3nt: TGCAGTGCTAGAGAGGGATTGAACTCTATGGAGACCCAGTACTTC
j_gene: TRBJ1-3; v_gene: TRBV27; len: 16; abundance: .; d_gene: .; CDR3aa: CASSPAEGLDRNTIYF; CDR3nt: TGTGCCAGCAGTCCGGCTGAGGGCCTGGACAGAAACACCATATATTTT
j_gene: TRBJ2-1; v_gene: TRBV4-2; len: 15; abundance: few; d_gene: TRBD2; CDR3aa: CASSQDGTTYNEQFF; CDR3nt: TGTGCCAGCAGCCAAGATGGGACTACTTACAATGAGCAGTTCTTC
j_gene: TRBJ2-3; v_gene: TRBV7-2; len: 17; abundance: .; d_gene: TRBD2; CDR3aa: CASSLEGRGESTDTQYF; CDR3nt: TGTGCCAGCAGCTTAGAAGGGCGGGGGGAAAGCACAGATACGCAGTATTTT
j_gene: TRBJ2-5; v_gene: TRBV7-2; len: 17; abundance: few; d_gene: .; CDR3aa: CASSSPTDGGQQETQYF; CDR3nt: TGTGCCAGCAGCTCGCCCACGGACGGGGGCCAACAAGAGACCCAGTACTTC
j_gene: TRBJ2-1; v_gene: TRBV12-3/TRBV12-4; len: 14; abundance: few; d_gene: .; CDR3aa: CASRGRVFGLEQFF; CDR3nt: TGTGCCAGCCGGGGTAGAGTTTTCGGCCTTGAGCAGTTCTTC
j_gene: TRBJ2-1; v_gene: TRBV7-9; len: 17; abundance: many; d_gene: .; CDR3aa: CASSSPLGFGASNEQFF; CDR3nt: TGTGCCAGCAGCTCCCCACTTGGGTTCGGCGCGAGCAATGAGCAGTTCTTC
j_gene: TRBJ1-3; v_gene: TRBV5-5; len: 17; abundance: few; d_gene: .; CDR3aa: CASSLVGAYGSGNTIYF; CDR3nt: TGTGCCAGCAGCTTGGTCGGAGCGTATGGCTCTGGAAACACCATATATTTT
j_gene: TRBJ2-7; v_gene: TRBV4-1; len: 13; abundance: .; d_gene: .; CDR3aa: CASSHERGGEQYF; CDR3nt: TGCGCCAGCAGCCACGAACGGGGAGGCGAGCAGTACTTC
j_gene: TRBJ2-7; v_gene: TRBV7-9; len: 14; abundance: .; d_gene: TRBD1; CDR3aa: CASSSGQDPYEQYF; CDR3nt: TGTGCCAGCAGCTCGGGACAGGACCCCTACGAGCAGTACTTC
j_gene: TRBJ1-5; v_gene: TRBV20-1; len: 15; abundance: .; d_gene: .; CDR3aa: CSARAGGYSNQPQHF; CDR3nt: TGCAGTGCCAGAGCGGGAGGATATAGCAATCAGCCCCAGCATTTT
j_gene: TRBJ2-1; v_gene: TRBV6-6; len: 10; abundance: .; d_gene: .; CDR3aa: CASTGNEQFF; CDR3nt: TGTGCCAGCACTGGGAATGAGCAGTTCTTC
j_gene: TRBJ1-6; v_gene: TRBV6-5; len: 14; abundance: .; d_gene: TRBD1; CDR3aa: CASSGGQGNSPLHF; CDR3nt: TGTGCCAGCAGTGGGGGACAGGGGAATTCACCCCTCCACTTT
j_gene: TRBJ2-1; v_gene: TRBV4-2; len: 15; abundance: few; d_gene: TRBD2; CDR3aa: CASSQAGGVHNEQFF; CDR3nt: TGTGCCAGCAGCCAAGCGGGAGGGGTCCACAATGAGCAGTTCTTC
j_gene: TRBJ1-5; v_gene: TRBV5-6; len: 13; abundance: few; d_gene: TRBD1; CDR3aa: CASGEGQGQPQHF; CDR3nt: TGTGCCAGCGGCGAAGGACAGGGTCAGCCCCAGCATTTT
j_gene: TRBJ2-7; v_gene: TRBV7-9; len: 11; abundance: many; d_gene: .; CDR3aa: CASSSPYEQYF; CDR3nt: TGTGCCAGCAGCTCCCCCTACGAGCAGTACTTC
j_gene: TRBJ1-2; v_gene: TRBV24-1; len: 11; abundance: .; d_gene: .; CDR3aa: CATSDMGGYTF; CDR3nt: TGTGCCACCAGTGATATGGGTGGCTACACCTTC
j_gene: TRBJ2-3; v_gene: TRBV7-3; len: 19; abundance: .; d_gene: TRBD2; CDR3aa: CASSLLVGLAGASTDTQYF; CDR3nt: TGTGCCAGCAGCTTACTCGTGGGACTAGCGGGGGCCAGCACAGATACGCAGTATTTT
j_gene: TRBJ1-5; v_gene: TRBV5-5; len: 16; abundance: many; d_gene: .; CDR3aa: CASSLGGSGSNQPQHF; CDR3nt: TGTGCCAGCAGCTTGGGAGGGAGCGGGAGCAATCAGCCCCAGCATTTT
j_gene: TRBJ2-5; v_gene: TRBV12-3/TRBV12-4; len: 16; abundance: .; d_gene: TRBD2; CDR3aa: CASSSALADIEETQYF; CDR3nt: TGTGCCAGCAGCTCTGCTCTAGCGGATATCGAGGAGACCCAGTACTTC
j_gene: TRBJ2-3; v_gene: TRBV7-2; len: 13; abundance: .; d_gene: .; CDR3aa: CASSLWSTDTQYF; CDR3nt: TGTGCCAGCAGCCTGTGGAGCACAGATACGCAGTATTTT
j_gene: TRBJ2-5; v_gene: TRBV30; len: 15; abundance: .; d_gene: .; CDR3aa: CAWTPGVLSKETQYF; CDR3nt: TGTGCCTGGACGCCGGGTGTTTTGTCTAAGGAGACCCAGTACTTC
j_gene: TRBJ2-6; v_gene: TRBV7-8; len: 17; abundance: few; d_gene: .; CDR3aa: CASSLLQLPAGANVLTF; CDR3nt: TGTGCCAGCAGCTTATTGCAGTTGCCGGCTGGGGCCAACGTCCTGACTTTC
j_gene: TRBJ2-2; v_gene: TRBV30; len: 16; abundance: many; d_gene: .; CDR3aa: CAWSGMIVSNTGELFF; CDR3nt: TGTGCCTGGAGTGGGATGATCGTCAGCAACACCGGGGAGCTGTTTTTT
j_gene: TRBJ2-7; v_gene: TRBV7-9; len: 16; abundance: .; d_gene: TRBD2; CDR3aa: CASSPLLAGGPYEQYF; CDR3nt: TGTGCCAGCAGCCCACTTCTAGCGGGGGGACCCTACGAGCAGTACTTC